This is a list of T cell receptor beta chains from one sample in a study of blood T cell repertoires in COVID-19. Data came from immunoSEQ multiplex PCR; TCRdb stores just in-frame clones and leaves some out. The table has 350,000 to 400,000 clones, about 90% seen once; the top ten hold about 3%. Sequences were obtained from peripheral blood. The source is a woman aged 25 to 39 with COVID-19, enrolled during active disease. CDR3s include the opening cysteine and the closing phenylalanine or tryptophan. The order of the fields is J gene, D gene, V gene, clone size, CDR3 DNA, CDR3 protein. The D gene is left open where the match is weak. Part of the rows lack a size; the others show once, few, many or a class for expanded clones.

>TRBJ1-5|.|TRBV7-2|.
TGTGCCAGCAGGTCTCCGAGTGGCAATCAGCCCCAGCATTTT
CASRSPSGNQPQHF
>TRBJ2-2|.|TRBV3-1/TRBV3-2|.
TGTGCCAGCAGCCAAGACATAGCCCGCACCGGGGAGCTGTTTTTT
CASSQDIARTGELFF
>TRBJ2-1|TRBD2|TRBV6-6|.
TGTGCCAGCAGTTACTCGAGAGCGGGGGGGGAGTTCTTC
CASSYSRAGGEFF
>TRBJ2-7|.|TRBV7-9|.
TGTGCCAGCAACCTACGAGGCGGGACTCCCCCCTACGAGCAGTACTTC
CASNLRGGTPPYEQYF
>TRBJ1-2|.|TRBV19|.
TGTGCCAGTAGTATGTTACAGATGGATGGCTACACCTTC
CASSMLQMDGYTF
>TRBJ2-1|TRBD2|TRBV27|.
TGTGCCAGCAGCTCCTTAGCGGGAGTCAATGAGCAGTTCTTC
CASSSLAGVNEQFF
>TRBJ1-1|.|TRBV29-1|.
TGCAGCGCCCTCCCGGGGGTCACTGAAGCTTTCTTT
CSALPGVTEAFF
>TRBJ1-2|TRBD1|TRBV7-2|.
TGTGCCAGCAGCCCTGGGCAGGGGGCTAACTATGGCTACACCTTC
CASSPGQGANYGYTF
>TRBJ1-2|TRBD1|TRBV7-2|.
TGTGCCAGCAGCACGGGACAGGGTAACTATGGCTACACCTTC
CASSTGQGNYGYTF
>TRBJ2-1|TRBD2|TRBV19|.
TGTGCCAGTAGTATCGGGACTAGCGGGGGCAATGAGCAGTTCTTC
CASSIGTSGGNEQFF
>TRBJ2-1|.|TRBV12-5|.
TGTGCTAGTGGTTTGGGACAAAGCTCCTACAATGAGCAGTTCTTC
CASGLGQSSYNEQFF
>TRBJ2-3|TRBD2|TRBV5-4|.
TGTGCCAGCAGTCGTCCGGGACTAGCGGGAGGAACTAGCACAGATACGCAGTATTTT
CASSRPGLAGGTSTDTQYF
>TRBJ1-3|.|TRBV28|.
TGTGCCAGCAGTTCAACCCAACAGATCTCTGGAAACACCATATATTTT
CASSSTQQISGNTIYF
>TRBJ1-5|.|TRBV10-3|.
TGTGCCATCAGTGAAAGCTATAGCAATCAGCCCCAGCATTTT
CAISESYSNQPQHF
>TRBJ1-1|TRBD1|TRBV24-1|few
TGTGCCACCAGTGACGGCAGGGGGCGTGGTGAAGCTTTCTTT
CATSDGRGRGEAFF